Presented here are 23 T cell receptor beta chains from one specimen sequenced in a study of shared clonotypes between healthy human individuals. Here immunoSEQ multiplex PCR was the method, and the copy in TCRdb shows in-frame clones only, minus some. The table shows around 2.5 million clones, with 93% occurring only once. The sequenced material came from naive CD4+ T cells from PBMCs. The subset was: CD45RA+ positively selected. The receptors shown here come from a young man in good health. Some clones in this sample may be carry-over from other donors' samples.

The chain joins TRBV2 to TRBJ2-5; 9 positions agree with TRBD1. There are 13 residues in the CDR3. CDR1 is SNHLY, CDR2 FYNNEI, per germline. The V gene end was trimmed by 6 bases and the J gene end by 5 bases; junction bases not matched to a gene: 4. Here the CDR3 reads CASSLDRGETQYF. CDR3 in DNA: TGTGCCAGCAGCTTGGACAGGGGTGAGACCCAGTACTTC.

The CDR3 nucleotides read TGTGCCAGCAGCCAAGCTTGGGGAGCAGATTTAGACCAAAACATTCAGTACTTC. Amino acids: CASSQAWGADLDQNIQYF. The genes are TRBV4-2 and TRBJ2-4; D is possibly TRBD2 (5 bases). The germline V gene encodes CDR1 LGHNA and CDR2 YNFKEQ. With 1 base removed from V and 5 bases from J, the gap between germline ends came to 21 bases. CDR3 length: 18 residues.

This clone occurred once. The chain employs TRBV15 and TRBJ2-5, with D maybe TRBD2 (5 bases). CDR1 and CDR2 from the germline V gene are LNHNV and YYDKDF (reference sequence). This CDR3 region has 15 residues. Trimming removed 1 base at V and 1 base at J, with 10 bases between. The CDR3 loop is CATSRGGAFQETQYF. The CDR3, as DNA: TGTGCCACCAGCAGAGGGGGAGCTTTCCAAGAGACCCAGTACTTC.

The rearrangement links TRBV4-1 to TRBJ2-3; 11 bases map to TRBD2. The germline CDR1 and CDR2 sequences are MGHRA and YSYEKL. The ends lost 2 bases at V and 3 bases at J; junction bases unmatched: 4. The CDR3 is 16 amino acids. CDR3 in amino acids: CASSQSGTSGTDTQYF. Here the CDR3 DNA reads TGCGCCAGCAGCCAATCCGGGACTAGCGGTACAGATACGCAGTATTTT.

This chain connects TRBV2 to TRBJ1-4, with no clear D. Trimming pared 6 bases from V and 0 bases from J, leaving 8 bases between. The germline V gene has CDR1 SNHLY and CDR2 FYNNEI. This CDR3 comprises 14 residues. The DNA for the CDR3 is TGTGCCAGCAGCGACCCTGCAACTAATGAAAAACTGTTTTTT. As protein: CASSDPATNEKLFF. Looking up the rest from reference TRBV2 and TRBJ1-4 gives the full variable domain: EPEVTQTPSHQVTQMGQEVILRCVPISNHLYFYWYRQILGQKVEFLVSFYNNEISEKSEIFDDQFSVERPDGSNFTLKIRSTKLEDSAMYFCASSDPATNEKLFFGSGTQLSVL.

V is TRBV9 and J is TRBJ2-7; a possible D gene is TRBD1 (5 bases). CDR1 SGDLS and CDR2 YYNGEE come from the germline V gene. The CDR3 loop spans 15 amino acids. Between the trimmed V and J ends, which lost 0 bases and 0 bases, there was a span of 10 bases. This chain's CDR3 is CASSVDVGLSYEQYF. CDR3 bases: TGTGCCAGCAGCGTAGATGTGGGGCTCTCCTACGAGCAGTACTTC.

CDR3 DNA sequence: TGTGCCAGCGGGTGGGGGGGTCCCACAGATACGCAGTATTTT. Translation: CASGWGGPTDTQYF. J is TRBJ2-3 and V is TRBV4-2; 7 bases line up with TRBD2. This CDR3 spans 14 amino acids. Germline V gene lookup returns CDR1 LGHNA and CDR2 YNFKEQ. Trimming cost V 8 bases and J 2 bases; bases outside gene matches: 7.

This chain links TRBV14 with TRBJ1-2; a possible D gene is TRBD1 (6 bases). The CDR3 is made up of 16 amino acids. Trimming stripped 4 bases from V and 8 bases from J, with 23 bases between. Looked up from germline, CDR1 is SGHDN and CDR2 is FVKESK. CDR3 amino acids: CASSPLRGGSNRGYTF. The CDR3 DNA is TGTGCCAGCAGCCCCCTCAGAGGGGGTAGTAATCGGGGCTACACCTTC.

A single count supports this clone. Other nucleotide sequences from this sample produce the same CDR3. The rearrangement joins TRBV5-1 to TRBJ2-3; D ambiguous. Germline V gene lookup returns CDR1 SGHRS and CDR2 YFSETQ. This CDR3 spans 14 amino acids. The ends were cut back, 0 bases at V and 2 bases at J, with 7 bases in the middle. CDR3 sequence reads: CASSLGTITDTQYF. The CDR3 DNA follows: TGCGCCAGCAGCTTGGGGACCATCACAGATACGCAGTATTTT.

The rearrangement links TRBV9 to TRBJ2-3; the match to TRBD2 covers 7 bases. Germline assignment: CDR1 SGDLS and CDR2 YYNGEE. The CDR3 sequence is 17 residues long. V dropped 1 base and J dropped 3; count of bases not matched to a gene: 11. The CDR3 here is CASSVLGRGSGTDTQYF. CDR3 DNA: TGTGCCAGCAGCGTACTCGGTCGCGGGAGTGGTACAGATACGCAGTATTTT.

The V call is TRBV5-5, the J call TRBJ2-7; no definite D call. V shed 3 bases and J shed 2 bases, with 15 bases lying between them. Germline V gives CDR1 SGHKS, CDR2 YYEKEE (reference sequence). This CDR3 spans 15 amino acids. The CDR3: CASSSPGFGAYEQYF. CDR3 DNA: TGTGCCAGCAGCTCACCCGGGTTTGGGGCCTACGAGCAGTACTTC.

The sample holds one count of this clone. The chain is built from TRBV14 and TRBJ2-3; D is perhaps TRBD2 (5 bases). Trimming shortened V by 1 base and J by 3 bases, and 11 bases separated the two germline ends. The germline CDR1 and CDR2 sequences are SGHDN and FVKESK. This CDR3 region has 15 residues. For the CDR3, the DNA is TGTGCCAGCAGCCAAGGGACTCTTAGTACAGATACGCAGTATTTT. Translation gives CASSQGTLSTDTQYF.

The rearrangement links TRBV5-1 to TRBJ2-5, with unresolved D. Germline-derived CDR1 and CDR2 are SGHRS and YFSETQ. The germline V and J ends were trimmed by 1 base and 0 bases, with 10 bases remaining between them. The CDR3 length is 15 residues. The CDR3 spells CASSLIRANQETQYF. The DNA for the CDR3 is TGCGCCAGCAGCTTGATTCGGGCAAACCAAGAGACCCAGTACTTC. The variable domain in full, with the rest retrieved from reference TRBV5-1 and TRBJ2-5, is KAGVTQTPRYLIKTRGQQVTLSCSPISGHRSVSWYQQTPGQGLQFLFEYFSETQRNKGNFPGRFSGRQFSNSRSEMNVSTLELGDSALYLCASSLIRANQETQYFGPGTRLLVL.

On this clone: Within the sample, other DNA sequences also encode this same CDR3. This chain links TRBV5-1 with TRBJ2-3; weak D call: TRBD1 (5 bases). Germline V gene sequence: CDR1 SGHRS, CDR2 YFSETQ. Trimming stripped 1 base from V and 3 bases from J, with 6 bases between. The length of the CDR3 is 13 residues. CDR3 nucleotides: TGCGCCAGCAGCTTGAAGGGGACAGATACGCAGTATTTT. It encodes CASSLKGTDTQYF.

The CDR3 sequence is CASSLGGLTAKNIQYF. Here the CDR3 DNA reads TGTGCCAGCAGCTTGGGAGGGCTGACAGCCAAAAACATTCAGTACTTC. This rearrangement joins TRBV5-6 to TRBJ2-4, with D maybe TRBD2 (5 bases). V lost 0 bases and J 0 bases, leaving 10 bases between the germline ends. Per the germline V gene, CDR1 is SGHDT and CDR2 is YYEEEE. The CDR3 contains 16 residues.

The chain couples TRBV6-5 to TRBJ1-1, with 8 bases fitting TRBD1. The V gene end was trimmed by 0 bases and the J gene end by 6 bases; junction bases not matched to a gene: 6. This CDR3 is 15 amino acids long. Germline V gene data show CDR1 as MNHEY and CDR2 as SVGAGI. The CDR3 DNA follows: TGTGCCAGCAGTTACTCGGGCAGGGGGCCTGCTGAAGCTTTCTTT. This sequence encodes CASSYSGRGPAEAFF.

In DNA form, the CDR3 reads TGTGCCAGCAGCACCCCCCCGGGTCCCAGCCGGGGGAACACTGAAGCTTTCTTT. It specifies CASSTPPGPSRGNTEAFF. The V and J genes are TRBV7-2 and TRBJ1-1; the D is unclear. V lost 5 bases and J lost 1, with 23 bases in between. CDR3 length: 18 residues. Germline CDR1 SGHTA, CDR2 FQGNSA.

Only one count was recorded for this clone. The chain is built from TRBV19 and TRBJ2-1; TRBD2 might be the D (6 bases). Trimming removed 5 bases at V and 3 bases at J, with 20 bases between. There are 17 residues in the CDR3. Per the germline V gene, CDR1 is LNHDA and CDR2 is SQIVND (reference sequence). In nucleotides, the CDR3 is TGTGCCAGTAGTCGTATCCCGGGACTGCCGGGCTACAATGAGCAGTTCTTC. It codes for CASSRIPGLPGYNEQFF.

This rearrangement joins TRBV2 to TRBJ1-2; possible D gene TRBD1, 6 bases. With 7 bases removed from V and 4 bases from J, the gap between germline ends came to 13 bases. CDR3 length: 13 amino acids. The germline V gene encodes CDR1 SNHLY and CDR2 FYNNEI. The CDR3 loop reads CASTYGQSYGYTF. As DNA, the CDR3 is TGTGCCAGCACCTACGGACAGAGCTATGGCTACACCTTC.

DNA for the CDR3: TGCGCCAGCAGCTTCCAGGGGCGGGGGACTGAAGCTTTCTTT. Its protein product is CASSFQGRGTEAFF. The genes are TRBV5-1 and TRBJ1-1, with D perhaps TRBD1 (6 bases). V lost 2 bases and J lost 5, with 13 bases in between. The CDR3 length is 14 residues. Germline assignment: CDR1 SGHRS and CDR2 YFSETQ.

The chain carries TRBV6-5 and TRBJ2-7; 9 positions agree with TRBD2. This CDR3 is built from 13 residues. J gave up 4 bases and V 6 bases, and 4 bases lay outside the gene matches. CDR1 is MNHEY, CDR2 SVGAGI, per germline. CDR3 sequence reads: CASRTSGMYEQYF. In DNA, the CDR3 is TGTGCCAGCAGGACTAGCGGCATGTACGAGCAGTACTTC.

Note on this clone: The sample has other DNA sequences that encode this CDR3 too. V usage is TRBV5-1 and J usage is TRBJ2-7; 7 bases are shared with TRBD2. V was pared by 2 bases and J by 0 bases, with 5 bases of the junction left unmatched. The CDR3 runs to 15 residues. Per the germline V gene, CDR1 is SGHRS and CDR2 is YFSETQ. CDR3 in DNA: TGCGCCAGCAGCTTAGTAGCGGGTTACTCCTACGAGCAGTACTTC. As protein: CASSLVAGYSYEQYF.

This chain uses TRBV18 with TRBJ2-1; D gene uncertain. CDR1 is KGHSH, CDR2 LQKENI, per germline. V dropped 1 base and J dropped 0 bases, with 7 bases sitting between them. CDR3 length: 15 amino acids. The CDR3 DNA is TGTGCCAGCTCACCACAAGGCACCTCCTACAATGAGCAGTTCTTC. Translating gives CASSPQGTSYNEQFF.